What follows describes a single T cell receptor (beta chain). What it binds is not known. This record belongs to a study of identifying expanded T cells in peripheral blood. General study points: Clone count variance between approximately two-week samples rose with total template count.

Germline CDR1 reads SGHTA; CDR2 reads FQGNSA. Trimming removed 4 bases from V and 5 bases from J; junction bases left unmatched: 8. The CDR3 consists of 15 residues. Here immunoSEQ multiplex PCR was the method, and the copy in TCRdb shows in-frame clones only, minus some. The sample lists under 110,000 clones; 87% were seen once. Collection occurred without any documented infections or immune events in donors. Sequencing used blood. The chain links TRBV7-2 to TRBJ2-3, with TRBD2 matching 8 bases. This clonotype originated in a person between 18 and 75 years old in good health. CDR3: CASSSSGGKEDTQYF. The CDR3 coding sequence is TGTGCCAGCAGCTCATCGGGGGGGAAAGAAGATACGCAGTATTTT.